Shown below are 14 T cell receptor beta chains from a single sample sequenced in a study of T cells after posttransplantation cyclophosphamide. Here immunoSEQ multiplex PCR was the method, and the copy in TCRdb shows in-frame clones only, minus some. Of approximately 16,000 clones listed, 80% to 90% were seen once; the top ten hold 3.5% to 4%. Control samples came 1 year after myeloablative marrow transplants with methotrexate plus calcineurin inhibitor. The sequenced sample was PBMCs, obtained after an allogeneic stem cell transplant with a calcineurin inhibitor and methotrexate. These receptors were collected from a male patient in his fifties or sixties who received an allogeneic stem cell transplant from an unrelated donor, was CMV-positive, and had chronic GVHD only. The T cells may partly be graft donor cells.

The chain combines TRBV2 with TRBJ1-6; no reliable D call. V lost 7 bases to trimming and J lost 9 bases, with 10 bases between them. This CDR3 spans 12 amino acids. Germline V gene lookup returns CDR1 SNHLY and CDR2 FYNNEI. CDR3 amino acids: CASTQVASPLHF. The DNA for the CDR3 is TGTGCCAGCACCCAGGTCGCTTCACCCCTCCACTTT.

The V gene is TRBV21-1, the J gene TRBJ2-1; the table assigns TRBD1, which was not confirmed against the DNA. TRBV21-1 is flagged as a pseudogene. This CDR3 is built from 15 residues. CDR3 loop: CASRKGESDYNEQFF. CDR3 DNA: TGTGCCAGCAGGAAGGGGGAGTCGGATTACAATGAGCAGTTCTTC.

The rearrangement links TRBV4-2 to TRBJ2-1; no clear D. This CDR3 spans 14 amino acids. Germline V gene lookup returns CDR1 LGHNA and CDR2 YNFKEQ. The germline V and J ends were trimmed by 0 bases and 6 bases, with 9 bases remaining between them. The CDR3 loop reads CASSQEQSANEQFF. The DNA for the CDR3 is TGTGCCAGCAGCCAAGAACAGTCAGCCAATGAGCAGTTCTTC.

V and J are TRBV18 and TRBJ2-1; 8 bases fit TRBD2. The CDR3 covers 13 residues. V was pared by 6 bases and J by 6 bases, with 4 bases of the junction left unmatched. CDR1 is KGHSH, CDR2 LQKENI, per germline. The CDR3 DNA follows: TGTGCCAGCTCTCCGACTAGCGCCAATGAGCAGTTCTTC. Translation gives CASSPTSANEQFF.

Details on this clone: A read error may account for a junction end that differs from germline. The gene calls are TRBV7-7 and TRBJ1-1, with 10 bases identical to TRBD1. The CDR3 sequence is 15 residues long. Germline V CDR1 and CDR2: SSHAT, FNYEAQ (reference sequence). The CDR3 nucleotides read TGTGCTAGCAGCGCGACAGGGGGCGATTTCACTGAAGCTTTCTTT. Translated: CASSATGGDFTEAFF. The full variable domain, its missing parts supplied by reference TRBV7-7 and TRBJ1-1, is GAGVSQSPRYKVTKRGQDVTLRCDPISSHATLYWYQQALGQGPEFLTYFNYEAQPDKSGLPSDRFSAERPEGSISTLTIQRTEQRDSAMYRCASSATGGDFTEAFFGQGTRLTVV.

The V gene is TRBV7-2, the J gene TRBJ1-1; 7 positions match TRBD1. V shed 6 bases, J shed 1 base, and the junction held 2 bases outside the gene matches. There are 13 residues in the CDR3. CDR1 and CDR2 from the germline V gene are SGHTA and FQGNSA. CDR3: CASRRQGNTEAFF. CDR3 DNA: TGTGCCAGCAGACGACAGGGGAACACTGAAGCTTTCTTT.

V gene TRBV28 combines with J gene TRBJ2-7; 8 bases fit TRBD2. In germline, CDR1 is MDHEN, CDR2 SYDVKM. This CDR3 is 13 amino acids long. The V segment lost 6 bases and the J segment 3 bases; nucleotides outside the gene matches: 4. This chain's CDR3 is CASSQTSGYEQYF. In nucleotides, the CDR3 is TGTGCCAGCAGCCAAACTAGCGGCTACGAGCAGTACTTC.

This clone was seen only a few times. The genes are TRBV7-2 and TRBJ2-5, with D possibly being TRBD2 (6 bases). CDR3 length: 13 residues. Germline V gene sequence: CDR1 SGHTA, CDR2 FQGNSA. V gave up 4 bases and J gave up 2 bases, with 8 bases separating them. CDR3: CASSSDYQETQYF. The CDR3 DNA sequence: TGTGCCAGCAGCTCGGACTATCAAGAGACCCAGTACTTC.

In nucleotides, the CDR3 is TGTGCCAGCAGCTTGTCAGGCGACAAGGCCTACGAGCAGTACTTC. Protein product: CASSLSGDKAYEQYF. V is TRBV7-9 and J is TRBJ2-7; D is unresolved. CDR3 length equals 15 residues. Germline V lookup: CDR1 SEHNR, CDR2 FQNEAQ (reference sequence). V gave up 3 bases and J gave up 2 bases, with 14 bases separating them.

This sequence joins TRBV28 and TRBJ1-2; maybe TRBD1 (6 bases). Germline loops: CDR1 MDHEN, CDR2 SYDVKM. V lost 3 bases and J lost 7, with 18 bases in between. CDR3 length: 15 amino acids. CDR3 sequence (DNA): TGTGCCAGCAGTTTCAACACAGGGCACGGTATTGGCTACACCTTC. Translated: CASSFNTGHGIGYTF.

The rearrangement links TRBV5-1 to TRBJ2-1; 7 bases are a match to TRBD2. J was trimmed by 7 bases and V by 2 bases; bases with no gene match: 6. This CDR3 comprises 14 residues. Germline V CDR1 and CDR2: SGHRS, YFSETQ. The DNA of the CDR3 is TGCGCCAGCAGCTTCGGACTAGAGTTGAATGAGCAGTTCTTC. Its translation: CASSFGLELNEQFF.

This sequence joins TRBV6-6 and TRBJ1-2; 7 positions match TRBD1. This CDR3 has 15 residues. Germline V gene lookup returns CDR1 MNHNY and CDR2 SVGAGI (reference sequence). V was pared by 8 bases and J by 8 bases, with 17 bases of the junction left unmatched. CDR3 DNA sequence: TGTGCCAGCTTTAAACCGACAGGGCCGGGGTTAGGCTACACCTTC. Translating it yields CASFKPTGPGLGYTF.

Only a few counts were recorded for this clone. This chain links TRBV4-1 with TRBJ2-7, with D possibly being TRBD1 (5 bases). The CDR3 length is 15 residues. Germline V gene sequence: CDR1 MGHRA, CDR2 YSYEKL. Between the trimmed V and J ends, which lost 2 bases and 4 bases, there was a span of 15 bases. CDR3 nucleotides: TGCGCCAGCAGCCAATTCGACAGTATCTCTTACGAGCAGTACTTC. Amino acids: CASSQFDSISYEQYF.

The chain employs TRBV18 and TRBJ2-4; 9 bases match TRBD1. The V gene's germline CDR1 is KGHSH and CDR2 LQKENI. Losses at the gene ends were 3 bases for V and 1 base for J; bases not matched to a gene: 4. The CDR3 is 16 amino acids. The CDR3 DNA sequence: TGTGCCAGCTCACCTGGGACAGGGTCGGCCAAAAACATTCAGTACTTC. Its protein is CASSPGTGSAKNIQYF.